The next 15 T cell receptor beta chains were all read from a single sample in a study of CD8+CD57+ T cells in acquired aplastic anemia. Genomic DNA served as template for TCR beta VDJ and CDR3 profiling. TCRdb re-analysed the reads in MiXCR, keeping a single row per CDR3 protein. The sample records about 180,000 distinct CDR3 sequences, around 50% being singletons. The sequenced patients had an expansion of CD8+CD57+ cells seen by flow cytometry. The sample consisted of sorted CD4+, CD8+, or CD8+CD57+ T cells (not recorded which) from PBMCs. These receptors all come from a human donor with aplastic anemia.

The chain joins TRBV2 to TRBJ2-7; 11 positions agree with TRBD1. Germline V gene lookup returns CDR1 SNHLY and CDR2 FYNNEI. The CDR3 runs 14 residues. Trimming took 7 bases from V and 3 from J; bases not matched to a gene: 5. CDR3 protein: CASMEGTGGYEQYF. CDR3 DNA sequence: TGTGCCAGCATGGAGGGGACAGGGGGCTACGAGCAGTACTTC.

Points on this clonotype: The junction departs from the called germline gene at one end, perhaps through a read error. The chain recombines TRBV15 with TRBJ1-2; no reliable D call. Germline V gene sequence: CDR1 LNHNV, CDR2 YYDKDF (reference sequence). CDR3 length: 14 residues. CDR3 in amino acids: CATSRDQLIYGYAF. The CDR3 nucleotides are TGTGCCACCAGCAGAGACCAACTGATATATGGCTACGCCTTC.

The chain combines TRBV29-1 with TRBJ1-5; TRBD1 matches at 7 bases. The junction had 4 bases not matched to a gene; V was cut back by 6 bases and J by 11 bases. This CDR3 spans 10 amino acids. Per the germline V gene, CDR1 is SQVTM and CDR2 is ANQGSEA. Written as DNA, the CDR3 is TGCAGCGTCGCAGGGGGGACCCAGCATTTT. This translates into CSVAGGTQHF.

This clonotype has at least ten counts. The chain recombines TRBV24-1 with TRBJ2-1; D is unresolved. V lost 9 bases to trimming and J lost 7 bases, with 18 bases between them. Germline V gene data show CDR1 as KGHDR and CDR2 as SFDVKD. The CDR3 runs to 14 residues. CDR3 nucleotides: TGTGCCACCTGGGCTGGCGCCGAGAGGAATGAGCAGTTCTTC. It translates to CATWAGAERNEQFF.

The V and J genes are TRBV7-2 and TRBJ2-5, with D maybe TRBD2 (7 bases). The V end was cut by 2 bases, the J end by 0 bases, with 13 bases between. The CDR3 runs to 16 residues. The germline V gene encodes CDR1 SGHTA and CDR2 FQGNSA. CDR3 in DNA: TGTGCCAGCAGCTTAATTGCGGGGGCGTACCAAGAGACCCAGTACTTC. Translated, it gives CASSLIAGAYQETQYF.

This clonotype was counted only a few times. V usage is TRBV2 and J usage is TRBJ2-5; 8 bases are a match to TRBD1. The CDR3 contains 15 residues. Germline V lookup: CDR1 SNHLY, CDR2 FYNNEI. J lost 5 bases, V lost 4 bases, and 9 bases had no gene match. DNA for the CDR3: TGTGCCAGCAGTGGAGCAGGGGGCTGGGGGGAGACCCAGTACTTC. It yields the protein CASSGAGGWGETQYF.

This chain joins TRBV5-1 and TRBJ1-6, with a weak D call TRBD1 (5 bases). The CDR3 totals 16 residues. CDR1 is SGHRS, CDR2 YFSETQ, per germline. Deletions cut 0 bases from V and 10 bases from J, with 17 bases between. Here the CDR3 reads CASSLVDRGMGSPLHF. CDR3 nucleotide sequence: TGCGCCAGCAGCTTGGTCGACAGAGGTATGGGCTCACCCCTCCACTTT.

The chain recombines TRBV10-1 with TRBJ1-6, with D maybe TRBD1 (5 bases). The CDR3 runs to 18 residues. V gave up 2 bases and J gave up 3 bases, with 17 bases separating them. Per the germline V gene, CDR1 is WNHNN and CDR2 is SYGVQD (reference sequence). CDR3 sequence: CASSEGGLAGFYNSPLHF. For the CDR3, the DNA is TGCGCCAGCAGTGAGGGGGGACTAGCGGGGTTCTATAATTCACCCCTCCACTTT.

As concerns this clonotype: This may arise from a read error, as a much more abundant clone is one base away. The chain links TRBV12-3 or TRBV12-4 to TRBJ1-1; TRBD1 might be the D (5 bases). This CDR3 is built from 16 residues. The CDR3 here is CASRPPRGRVNTETFF. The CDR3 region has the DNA TGTGCCAGCAGGCCGCCTAGGGGCAGGGTTAACACTGAAACTTTCTTT.

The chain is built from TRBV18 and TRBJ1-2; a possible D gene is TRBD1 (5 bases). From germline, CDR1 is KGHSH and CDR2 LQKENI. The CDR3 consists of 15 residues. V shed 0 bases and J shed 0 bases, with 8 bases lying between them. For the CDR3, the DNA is TGTGCCAGCTCACCACCAGGGGTCACTAACTATGGCTACACCTTC. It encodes CASSPPGVTNYGYTF. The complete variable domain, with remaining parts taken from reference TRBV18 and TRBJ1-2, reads NAGVMQNPRHLVRRRGQEARLRCSPMKGHSHVYWYRQLPEEGLKFMVYLQKENIIDESGMPKERFSAEFPKEGPSILRIQQVVRGDSAAYFCASSPPGVTNYGYTFGSGTRLTVV.

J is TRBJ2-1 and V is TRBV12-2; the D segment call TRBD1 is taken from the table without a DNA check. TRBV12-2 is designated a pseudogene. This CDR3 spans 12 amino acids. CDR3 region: CASRPRGGRQFF. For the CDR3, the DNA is TGTGCAAGTCGCCCGAGGGGGGGACGGCAGTTCTTC.

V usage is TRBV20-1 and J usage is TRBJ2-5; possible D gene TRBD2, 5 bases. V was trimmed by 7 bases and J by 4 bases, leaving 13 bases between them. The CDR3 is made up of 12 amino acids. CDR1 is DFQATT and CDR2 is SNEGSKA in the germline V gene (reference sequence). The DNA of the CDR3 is TGCAGTGTCAACGGGGATACAGAGACCCAGTACTTC. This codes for CSVNGDTETQYF.

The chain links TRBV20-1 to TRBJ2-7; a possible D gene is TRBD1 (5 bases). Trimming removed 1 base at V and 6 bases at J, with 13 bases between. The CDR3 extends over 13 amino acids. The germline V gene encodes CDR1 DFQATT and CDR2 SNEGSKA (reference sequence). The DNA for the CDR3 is TGCAGTGCTAGAGGCGGACATTCGGGCGAGCAGTACTTC. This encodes CSARGGHSGEQYF.

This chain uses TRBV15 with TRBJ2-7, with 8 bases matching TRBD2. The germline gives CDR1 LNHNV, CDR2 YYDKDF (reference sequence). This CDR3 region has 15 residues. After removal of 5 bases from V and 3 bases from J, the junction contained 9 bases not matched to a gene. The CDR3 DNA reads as TGTGCCACCAGCTCAGGTACTAGCGGAATCTACGAGCAGTACTTC. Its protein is CATSSGTSGIYEQYF. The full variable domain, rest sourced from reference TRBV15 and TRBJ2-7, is DAMVIQNPRYQVTQFGKPVTLSCSQTLNHNVMYWYQQKSSQAPKLLFHYYDKDFNNEADTPDNFQSRRPNTSFCFLDIRSPGLGDTAMYLCATSSGTSGIYEQYFGPGTRLTVT.

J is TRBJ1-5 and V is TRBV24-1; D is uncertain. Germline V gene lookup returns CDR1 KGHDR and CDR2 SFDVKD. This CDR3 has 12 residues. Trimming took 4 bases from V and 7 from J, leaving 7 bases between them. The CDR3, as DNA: TGTGCCACCAGTGAAGCGGAGCAGCCCCAGCATTTT. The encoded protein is CATSEAEQPQHF.